The sequence of this T cell receptor (beta chain) was determined in a study of shared clonotypes between healthy human individuals. The protocol was immunoSEQ multiplex PCR, while the TCRdb copy is restricted to in-frame clones and leaves out a portion. The sample has about 2.4 million clones; roughly 93% are singletons. To note about this clone: Its antigen is not identified. Other DNA sequences of this sample code for an identical CDR3.

Points from the study as a whole: In general, naive subsets displayed greater estimated richness than memory subsets did.

The CDR3 is 14 amino acids. Germline V lookup: CDR1 SGHRS, CDR2 YFSETQ. V was clipped by 4 bases and J by 2 bases, with 11 bases between them. Sequencing input: naive CD4+ T cells from PBMCs. Stated subset: CD45RA+ positively selected. The chain carries TRBV5-1 and TRBJ2-3; perhaps TRBD2 as D (6 bases). The clonotype originates from a man aged 18 to 30 in good health. Some clones in this sample may be carry-over from other donors' samples. Here the CDR3 DNA reads TGCGCCAGCAGCCTTAGCGGCTCCACAGATACGCAGTATTTT. It yields the protein CASSLSGSTDTQYF.